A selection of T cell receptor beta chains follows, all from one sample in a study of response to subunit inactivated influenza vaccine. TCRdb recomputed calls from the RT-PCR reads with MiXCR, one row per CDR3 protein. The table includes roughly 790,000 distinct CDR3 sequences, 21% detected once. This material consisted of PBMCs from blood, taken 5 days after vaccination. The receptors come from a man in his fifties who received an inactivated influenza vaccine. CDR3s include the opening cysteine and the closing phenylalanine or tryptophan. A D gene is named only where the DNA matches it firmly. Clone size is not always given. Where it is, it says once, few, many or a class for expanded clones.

CDR3aa: CASSYYRNSNQPQHF
CDR3nt: TGTGCCAGCAGTTATTACAGGAATAGCAATCAGCCCCAGCATTTT
j_gene: TRBJ1-5
abundance: few
len: 15
v_gene: TRBV6-2/TRBV6-3
d_gene: NA

CDR3aa: CAISGTQGAYTEAFF
CDR3nt: TGTGCCATCAGTGGGACACAGGGGGCTTATACTGAAGCTTTCTTT
j_gene: TRBJ1-1
abundance: NA
len: 15
v_gene: TRBV10-3
d_gene: TRBD1

CDR3aa: CASSQEGWGRAPETQYF
CDR3nt: TGTGCCAGCAGCCAAGAGGGGTGGGGCAGGGCCCCGGAGACCCAGTACTTC
j_gene: TRBJ2-5
abundance: few
len: 17
v_gene: TRBV3-1
d_gene: NA

CDR3aa: CRGALSMNTEAFF
CDR3nt: TGCAGGGGGGCGCTCAGCATGAACACTGAAGCTTTCTTT
j_gene: TRBJ1-1
abundance: few
len: 13
v_gene: TRBV20-1
d_gene: NA

CDR3aa: CASSKGTGNNQPQHF
CDR3nt: TGTGCCAGCAGTAAAGGGACAGGGAATAATCAGCCCCAGCATTTT
j_gene: TRBJ1-5
abundance: once
len: 15
v_gene: TRBV28
d_gene: TRBD1

CDR3aa: CASTRTSGILANTGELFF
CDR3nt: TGTGCCAGCACCAGGACTAGCGGGATCCTCGCGAACACCGGGGAGCTGTTTTTT
j_gene: TRBJ2-2
abundance: NA
len: 18
v_gene: TRBV28
d_gene: TRBD2

CDR3aa: CSAQPGGRGYEQYF
CDR3nt: TGCAGTGCCCAACCCGGAGGGAGGGGCTACGAGCAGTACTTC
j_gene: TRBJ2-7
abundance: few
len: 14
v_gene: TRBV20-1
d_gene: TRBD2

CDR3aa: CASSSRTSGLGNEQFF
CDR3nt: TGTGCCAGCAGTTCCCGGACTAGCGGGTTGGGTAATGAGCAGTTCTTC
j_gene: TRBJ2-1
abundance: NA
len: 16
v_gene: TRBV28
d_gene: TRBD2

CDR3aa: CSGQGLYNEQFF
CDR3nt: TGCAGTGGACAGGGTCTCTACAATGAGCAGTTCTTC
j_gene: TRBJ2-1
abundance: NA
len: 12
v_gene: TRBV20-1
d_gene: TRBD1

CDR3aa: CASSETSGTSGRLQFF
CDR3nt: TGTGCCAGCAGCGAAACCTCCGGGACTAGCGGGAGGTTGCAGTTCTTC
j_gene: TRBJ2-1
abundance: NA
len: 16
v_gene: TRBV3-1
d_gene: TRBD2

CDR3aa: CASYSRGLDTQYF
CDR3nt: TGTGCCAGTTATAGCCGGGGGCTAGATACGCAGTATTTT
j_gene: TRBJ2-3
abundance: once
len: 13
v_gene: TRBV25-1
d_gene: NA

CDR3aa: CASNPRGETQYF
CDR3nt: TGTGCCAGCAACCCCCGTGGGGAGACCCAGTACTTC
j_gene: TRBJ2-5
abundance: NA
len: 12
v_gene: TRBV11-2
d_gene: NA

CDR3aa: CASSEIRVSEQYF
CDR3nt: TGTGCCAGCAGTGAAATTCGGGTTTCCGAGCAGTACTTC
j_gene: TRBJ2-7
abundance: NA
len: 13
v_gene: TRBV2
d_gene: NA

CDR3aa: CASSVGPATSYEQYF
CDR3nt: TGTGCCAGCAGCGTAGGTCCAGCGACCTCCTACGAGCAGTACTTC
j_gene: TRBJ2-7
abundance: NA
len: 15
v_gene: TRBV9
d_gene: NA

CDR3aa: CSARDYGRYQETQYF
CDR3nt: TGCAGTGCTAGAGATTACGGGCGCTACCAAGAGACCCAGTACTTC
j_gene: TRBJ2-5
abundance: NA
len: 15
v_gene: TRBV20-1
d_gene: NA

CDR3aa: CASSLYTGNSPLHF
CDR3nt: TGTGCCAGCAGCCTCTACACGGGTAATTCACCCCTCCACTTT
j_gene: TRBJ1-6
abundance: NA
len: 14
v_gene: TRBV12-3/TRBV12-4
d_gene: NA

CDR3aa: CASSPRGAVDIQYF
CDR3nt: TGCGCCAGCAGCCCCCGTGGGGCGGTAGACATTCAGTACTTC
j_gene: TRBJ2-4
abundance: NA
len: 14
v_gene: TRBV5-1
d_gene: NA

CDR3aa: CASSLGSDSNQPQHF
CDR3nt: TGTGCCAGCAGCTTAGGAAGTGATAGCAATCAGCCCCAGCATTTT
j_gene: TRBJ1-5
abundance: NA
len: 15
v_gene: TRBV7-2
d_gene: NA

CDR3aa: CASSLAASRRIYEQYF
CDR3nt: TGTGCCAGCAGCTTAGCAGCTAGCCGGAGGATCTACGAGCAGTACTTC
j_gene: TRBJ2-7
abundance: NA
len: 16
v_gene: TRBV7-2
d_gene: NA

CDR3aa: CSARESLSYEQYF
CDR3nt: TGCAGTGCTAGAGAGTCACTTTCCTACGAGCAGTACTTC
j_gene: TRBJ2-7
abundance: many
len: 13
v_gene: TRBV20-1
d_gene: NA

CDR3aa: CASSLPQVSYEQYF
CDR3nt: TGTGCCAGCAGCCTACCCCAGGTGTCCTACGAGCAGTACTTC
j_gene: TRBJ2-7
abundance: NA
len: 14
v_gene: TRBV11-2
d_gene: NA

CDR3aa: CASSQRGRYNEQFF
CDR3nt: TGTGCCAGCAGCCAGCGGGGCAGATACAATGAGCAGTTCTTC
j_gene: TRBJ2-1
abundance: few
len: 14
v_gene: TRBV28
d_gene: TRBD2

CDR3aa: CASSYSSRGGGYTYEQYF
CDR3nt: TGTGCCAGCAGTTACTCCTCCCGAGGTGGGGGATATACCTACGAGCAGTACTTC
j_gene: TRBJ2-7
abundance: few
len: 18
v_gene: TRBV6-5
d_gene: NA

CDR3aa: CASSPRPVDEQFF
CDR3nt: TGTGCCAGCAGCCCGCGGCCCGTAGATGAGCAGTTCTTC
j_gene: TRBJ2-1
abundance: NA
len: 13
v_gene: TRBV7-2
d_gene: NA

CDR3aa: CASSLGGLQNTGELFF
CDR3nt: TGTGCCAGCAGCTTAGGGGGACTTCAGAACACCGGGGAGCTGTTTTTT
j_gene: TRBJ2-2
abundance: few
len: 16
v_gene: TRBV7-8
d_gene: NA

CDR3aa: CASSFETEQFF
CDR3nt: TGTGCCAGCAGTTTTGAGACCGAGCAGTTCTTC
j_gene: TRBJ2-1
abundance: NA
len: 11
v_gene: TRBV28
d_gene: NA

CDR3aa: CSATRVVGYEQYF
CDR3nt: TGCAGTGCAACACGCGTGGTCGGCTACGAGCAGTACTTC
j_gene: TRBJ2-7
abundance: few
len: 13
v_gene: TRBV20-1
d_gene: NA

CDR3aa: CASSYSSLPWETQYF
CDR3nt: TGTGCCAGCAGTTACTCGTCCCTACCGTGGGAGACCCAGTACTTC
j_gene: TRBJ2-5
abundance: few
len: 15
v_gene: TRBV6-2/TRBV6-3
d_gene: NA

CDR3aa: CASTPRGARGYTF
CDR3nt: TGTGCCAGCACCCCGAGAGGGGCGCGAGGCTACACCTTC
j_gene: TRBJ1-2
abundance: few
len: 13
v_gene: TRBV12-3/TRBV12-4
d_gene: NA

CDR3aa: CSANRGGEQYF
CDR3nt: TGCAGTGCCAATAGAGGAGGCGAGCAGTACTTC
j_gene: TRBJ2-7
abundance: few
len: 11
v_gene: TRBV20-1
d_gene: NA

CDR3aa: CASSKTSGSRQETQYF
CDR3nt: TGTGCCAGCAGCAAGACTAGCGGGAGTCGGCAAGAGACCCAGTACTTC
j_gene: TRBJ2-5
abundance: few
len: 16
v_gene: TRBV13
d_gene: TRBD2

CDR3aa: CASRSGTGGRAFF
CDR3nt: TGTGCCAGCAGGTCCGGGACAGGGGGCCGAGCTTTCTTT
j_gene: TRBJ1-1
abundance: NA
len: 13
v_gene: TRBV6-1
d_gene: TRBD1